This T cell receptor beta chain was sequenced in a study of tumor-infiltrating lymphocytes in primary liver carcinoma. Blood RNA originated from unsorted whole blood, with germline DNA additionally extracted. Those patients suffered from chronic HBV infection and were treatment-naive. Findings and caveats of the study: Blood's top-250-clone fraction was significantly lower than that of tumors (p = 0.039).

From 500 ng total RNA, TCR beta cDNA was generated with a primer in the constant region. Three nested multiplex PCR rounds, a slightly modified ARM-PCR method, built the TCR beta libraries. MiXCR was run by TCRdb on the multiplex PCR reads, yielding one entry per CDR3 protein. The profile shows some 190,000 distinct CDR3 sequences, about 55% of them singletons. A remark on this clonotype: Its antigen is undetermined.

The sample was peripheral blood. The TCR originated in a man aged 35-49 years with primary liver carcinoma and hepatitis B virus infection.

CDR3 sequence reads: CSVRDGRDTGELFF. The CDR3 coding sequence is TGCAGCGTCCGGGACGGGAGGGACACCGGGGAGCTGTTTTTT. The rearrangement links TRBV29-1 to TRBJ2-2; 8 positions agree with TRBD2. The CDR3 consists of 14 residues. The germline V gene encodes CDR1 SQVTM and CDR2 ANQGSEA. Trimming at V came to 6 bases and at J to 3 bases, leaving 6 bases not matched to a gene.